Sequencing of this T cell receptor (beta chain) was carried out in a study of regulatory T cells in long-lasting Graves disease. Time point indicated: newly diagnosed GD, antithyroid drugs for less than 3 months. PBMC-derived RNA was used for the TCR library. The CDR3 extends over 16 amino acids. V shed 6 bases, J shed 0 bases, and the junction held 7 bases outside the gene matches. Germline V CDR1 and CDR2: MNHNS, SASEGT. Researchers made TCR beta libraries by using iRepertoire HTBI primers and running Arm-PCR on CDR3 regions. TCRdb recomputed calls from the multiplex PCR reads with MiXCR, one row per CDR3 protein. The data contain 350,000 to 550,000 distinct CDR3 sequences, 14% of them singletons. This clonotype was found many times. The same sample was also used in a study of T cells in Graves' hyperthyroidism and ophthalmopathy.

The receptor was derived from a woman in her 50s with Graves disease. The sample consisted of peripheral blood mononuclear cells (PBMCs), taken at new diagnosis, from a patient treated with antithyroid drugs. V is TRBV6-1 and J is TRBJ1-5; 8 bases agree with TRBD1. The CDR3 region has the DNA TGTGCCAGCAGGGCAGGGGGCCCCTATAGCAATCAGCCCCAGCATTTT. Translated: CASRAGGPYSNQPQHF.